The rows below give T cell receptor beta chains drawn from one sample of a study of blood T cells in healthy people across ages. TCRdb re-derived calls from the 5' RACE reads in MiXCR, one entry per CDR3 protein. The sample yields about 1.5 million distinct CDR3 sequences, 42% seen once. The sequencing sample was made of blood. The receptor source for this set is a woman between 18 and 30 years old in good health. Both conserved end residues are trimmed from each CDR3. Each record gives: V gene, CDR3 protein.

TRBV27,ASSLSGVGYTDTQY
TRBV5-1,ASSLDEGLGGELF
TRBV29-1,SVEAGTGRIYGYT
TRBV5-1,ASRGDEQY
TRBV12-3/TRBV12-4,ASSSLPSGRRYEQF
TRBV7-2,ASSRFSYEQY
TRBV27,ASSLRAIAGGTYYEQF
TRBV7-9,ASSLLAGVYNEQF
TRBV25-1,ASSEAGFGEQF
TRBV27,ASSYQQSAGAKNIQY
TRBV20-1,SAGTGSGYGYT
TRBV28,ASTHGTVYNEQY
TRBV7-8,ASNSVFVGDTYQETQY
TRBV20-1,SARGDAGAVSSYNEQF
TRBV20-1,SARDDGGRFSYKEQF
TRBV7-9,ASSALLSGYT
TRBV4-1,ASSQAVGRRTGELF
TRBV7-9,ASKRSPDTQY
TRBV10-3,AIGAGLTDEQF
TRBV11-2,ASSLKWTVADTQY
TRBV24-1,AKTGVAGIGEQY
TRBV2,ASSARGQTGPMSDTQY
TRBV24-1,ATSDASSAGEQY
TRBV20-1,SASGGRGSEAF
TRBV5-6,ASRLDRVHGYT
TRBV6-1,ASSATGGEDQPQH
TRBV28,ASSPPSLIAGDLDTQY
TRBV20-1,SVVRGDGYEQY
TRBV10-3,AISERIQGMNTEAF
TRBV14,ASSQAISQY
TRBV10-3,AISESSASEQY
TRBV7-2,TSSLAGESYEQY
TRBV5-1,ASSLGGPDTQY
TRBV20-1,SARDPGGGYGYT
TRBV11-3,ASTKGTGVYDEQY
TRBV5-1,ASSRLAPVSYNEQF
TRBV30,AWSLAYNEQF
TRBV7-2,ASSCNSGNEQF
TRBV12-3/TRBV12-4,ASMIARGTGELF
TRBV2,ATGRGPNEQF
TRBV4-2,ASSTDIRSSYEQY
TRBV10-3,GISEGGYEQY
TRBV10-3,AISERGEETQY
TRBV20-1,SVPPTVTGQF